A single sample gave rise to the 17 T cell receptor beta chains below, sequenced in a study of identical twins. TCRdb processed the 5' RACE reads anew with MiXCR; each CDR3 protein has one entry. The table lists some 600,000 distinct CDR3 sequences, about 7.6% of them singletons. The data also belong to a second study, concerning yellow fever vaccine responses in identical twins.

The specimen was PBMCs. These receptors originate from a woman aged 18-30 years in good health.

In its sample, this clonotype was seen many times. The V and J genes are TRBV4-1 and TRBJ1-5; TRBD1 agrees at 9 bases. Germline V gene sequence: CDR1 MGHRA, CDR2 YSYEKL. The V and J ends lost 4 bases and 1 base, in that order; junction bases with no gene match: 8. The CDR3 is 17 amino acids. The CDR3 DNA reads as TGCGCCAGCAGCCCTAAGCGGGGACAGGGAAGCAATCAGCCCCAGCATTTT. Protein product: CASSPKRGQGSNQPQHF.

This clonotype has a count of ten or more. The chain recombines TRBV14 with TRBJ1-2; 8 bases line up with TRBD1. The germline CDR1 and CDR2 sequences are SGHDN and FVKESK. CDR3 length equals 16 residues. Losses at the gene ends were 0 bases for V and 7 bases for J; bases not matched to a gene: 10. Here the CDR3 reads CASSQDSDRGASGYTF. CDR3 bases: TGTGCCAGCAGCCAAGATAGTGACAGGGGAGCCAGTGGCTACACCTTC.

In its sample, this clonotype was seen many times. This sequence joins TRBV7-2 and TRBJ2-1; D is perhaps TRBD1 (5 bases). Between the trimmed V and J ends, which lost 1 base and 4 bases, there was a span of 11 bases. Germline values: CDR1 SGHTA, CDR2 FQGNSA. CDR3 length: 15 residues. The DNA for the CDR3 is TGTGCCAGCAGCTTAGGTTGGGCAGGGTACAATGAGCAGTTCTTC. The encoded protein is CASSLGWAGYNEQFF.

This clonotype was seen ten or more times. The genes are TRBV7-9 and TRBJ2-2, with D unclear. The V gene's germline CDR1 is SEHNR and CDR2 FQNEAQ (reference sequence). There are 13 residues in the CDR3. V dropped 7 bases and J dropped 0 bases, with 6 bases sitting between them. The CDR3 DNA reads as TGTGCCAGCAAAGAGGCGAACACCGGGGAGCTGTTTTTT. Protein: CASKEANTGELFF.

The gene calls are TRBV2 and TRBJ1-4; tentative D call: TRBD1 (6 bases). Germline V lookup: CDR1 SNHLY, CDR2 FYNNEI. There are 14 residues in the CDR3. The ends were cut back, 4 bases at V and 8 bases at J, with 14 bases in the middle. CDR3 nucleotide sequence: TGTGCCAGCAGTGTTTCAGGGGCCACGGAAAAACTGTTTTTT. Encoded protein: CASSVSGATEKLFF.

This clonotype was recorded a few times. This chain uses TRBV3-1 with TRBJ2-5; 9 bases match TRBD1. After removal of 1 base from V and 0 bases from J, the junction contained 3 bases not matched to a gene. The V gene's germline CDR1 is LGHDT and CDR2 YNNKEL (reference sequence). This CDR3 contains 16 residues. The CDR3 protein is CASSQAGTGNQETQYF. The CDR3 coding sequence is TGTGCCAGCAGCCAAGCCGGGACAGGGAACCAAGAGACCCAGTACTTC.

The chain is built from TRBV19 and TRBJ2-1, with 13 bases lining up with TRBD2. The V gene end was trimmed by 6 bases and the J gene end by 8 bases; junction bases not matched to a gene: 4. Looked up from germline, CDR1 is LNHDA and CDR2 is SQIVND (reference sequence). The CDR3 totals 14 residues. CDR3 residues: CASRGLAGRDEQFF. The DNA for the CDR3 is TGTGCCAGTAGGGGACTAGCGGGGAGAGATGAGCAGTTCTTC.

This clonotype was observed a few times. V usage is TRBV28 and J usage is TRBJ1-2, with D possibly TRBD1 on 5 matching bases. The CDR3 has 14 amino acids. V was pared by 6 bases and J by 4 bases, with 15 bases between. The V gene's germline CDR1 is MDHEN and CDR2 SYDVKM. The CDR3 region has the DNA TGTGCCAGCAGAAGTACCGGGGGGAGCTATGGCTACACCTTC. Encoded protein: CASRSTGGSYGYTF.

The chain links TRBV6-1 to TRBJ2-1; 8 positions match TRBD2. The junction had 5 bases not matched to a gene; V was cut back by 4 bases and J by 0 bases. In germline, CDR1 is MNHNS, CDR2 SASEGT. This CDR3 is 16 amino acids long. In DNA form, the CDR3 reads TGTGCCAGCAGTGTCGAGCTAGCGGGCTCCTACAATGAGCAGTTCTTC. Translated, it gives CASSVELAGSYNEQFF.

A few counts support this clonotype. J is TRBJ2-1 and V is TRBV27; 8 bases are shared with TRBD1. The CDR3 length is 13 residues. The V segment lost 9 bases and the J segment 9 bases; nucleotides outside the gene matches: 10. Germline V gives CDR1 MNHEY, CDR2 SMNVEV (reference sequence). The CDR3 DNA sequence: TGTGCCAGAACGGACAGGGCACGGTGTGAGCAGTTCTTC. Translating it yields CARTDRARCEQFF.

The chain uses TRBV10-3 and TRBJ2-1; D is unclear. The CDR3 has 13 amino acids. V lost 2 bases, J lost 1 base, and 3 bases lay in between. CDR1 ENHRY and CDR2 SYGVKD come from the germline V gene. As DNA, the CDR3 is TGTGCCATCAGTGAGGGGTCCTACAATGAGCAGTTCTTC. Translation gives CAISEGSYNEQFF.

This clonotype was picked up many times. This sequence joins TRBV5-1 and TRBJ2-1; 9 nucleotides match TRBD1. After removal of 5 bases from V and 7 bases from J, the junction contained 16 bases not matched to a gene. The V gene's germline CDR1 is SGHRS and CDR2 YFSETQ. The CDR3 has 17 amino acids. The CDR3 reads CASSTPDRGFYMNEQFF. The DNA of the CDR3 is TGCGCCAGCAGTACTCCGGACAGGGGATTTTATATGAATGAGCAGTTCTTC.

There are a few counts of this clonotype. V and J are TRBV3-1 and TRBJ2-6; weak D call: TRBD1 (6 bases). CDR1 is LGHDT, CDR2 YNNKEL, per germline (reference sequence). The V end was cut by 3 bases, the J end by 1 base, with 13 bases between. This CDR3 spans 17 amino acids. The CDR3 sequence is CASSQVTGKSGANVLTF. In DNA, the CDR3 is TGTGCCAGCAGCCAGGTTACAGGGAAGTCTGGGGCCAACGTCCTGACTTTC.

This clonotype appeared a few times. The V gene is TRBV27, the J gene TRBJ1-3; D may be TRBD1 (6 bases). The germline V gene encodes CDR1 MNHEY and CDR2 SMNVEV (reference sequence). V lost 6 bases and J lost 4, with 16 bases in between. This CDR3 has 15 residues. CDR3 coding DNA: TGTGCCAGCAGCCCACAGGGTCTGATCGGAAACACCATATATTTT. Its protein product is CASSPQGLIGNTIYF.

This chain connects TRBV15 to TRBJ2-1; 9 nucleotides match TRBD1. J was trimmed by 8 bases and V by 2 bases; bases with no gene match: 7. This CDR3 contains 15 residues. From germline, CDR1 is LNHNV and CDR2 YYDKDF (reference sequence). The CDR3 coding sequence is TGTGCCACCAGCAGAAACAGACAGGGGGTCCATGAGCAGTTCTTC. Translated: CATSRNRQGVHEQFF.

This clonotype occurred a few times. The rearrangement links TRBV4-1 to TRBJ1-2; D gene unclear. The CDR3 spans 15 residues. V was shortened by 1 base and J by 4 bases, with 13 bases between the two germline ends. CDR1 is MGHRA and CDR2 is YSYEKL in the germline V gene. The CDR3 is CASSQAGGVIYGYTF. DNA for the CDR3: TGCGCCAGCAGCCAAGCAGGAGGTGTCATCTATGGCTACACCTTC.

This clonotype has more than one count but fewer than ten. The chain recombines TRBV5-1 with TRBJ2-1, with 7 nucleotides matching TRBD1. Per the germline V gene, CDR1 is SGHRS and CDR2 is YFSETQ. CDR3 length: 15 amino acids. The junction had 8 bases not matched to a gene; V was cut back by 4 bases and J by 4 bases. DNA for the CDR3: TGCGCCAGCAGCCGCCTGGGGACAGATTACAATGAGCAGTTCTTC. It specifies CASSRLGTDYNEQFF.